Shown below are 7 T cell receptor beta chains from a single sample sequenced in a study of T cells in Graves' hyperthyroidism and ophthalmopathy. Regions amplified from RNA transcripts were the TCR beta CDR3 regions. The TCR CDR3 was amplified in a first-round RT-PCR using the HTBI primer set. In TCRdb, the multiplex PCR reads were re-called with MiXCR into one record per CDR3 protein. Of roughly 290,000 distinct CDR3 sequences detected, around 13% appear once; the ten largest clones hold 7% to 9.5%. Material for sequencing was blood. These receptors were taken from a woman aged 40 to 50 with Graves' hyperthyroidism.

This clonotype was detected only a few times. This chain links TRBV5-5 with TRBJ2-1; no clear D. There are 15 residues in the CDR3. V was shortened by 4 bases and J by 6 bases, with 17 bases between the two germline ends. The germline CDR1 and CDR2 sequences are SGHKS and YYEKEE (reference sequence). CDR3 coding DNA: TGTGCCAGCAGCACCGTAAGGGTTGGGGTCAATGAGCAGTTCTTC. Its translation: CASSTVRVGVNEQFF.

This clonotype was counted many times. This chain links TRBV20-1 with TRBJ2-7, with 10 positions matching TRBD2. With 1 base clipped from V and 2 bases from J, the junction kept 2 bases outside the gene matches. Germline CDR1 is DFQATT and CDR2 is SNEGSKA (reference sequence). There are 14 residues in the CDR3. The CDR3 loop reads CSARATSGPYEQYF. For the CDR3, the DNA is TGCAGTGCTAGAGCGACTAGCGGGCCCTACGAGCAGTACTTC.

This clonotype was counted many times. V is TRBV7-9 and J is TRBJ2-5; D may match TRBD1 or TRBD2 (6 bases each). Trimming cost V 1 base and J 5 bases, with 14 bases left between them. The CDR3 totals 15 residues. CDR1 and CDR2 from the germline V gene are SEHNR and FQNEAQ (reference sequence). The DNA for the CDR3 is TGTGCCAGCAGCTTAGTTGGAGGGGGGAAGGAGACCCAGTACTTC. Translating it yields CASSLVGGGKETQYF.

As concerns this clonotype: No conserved phenylalanine or tryptophan ends this CDR3, so it is likely a read error. The DNA is omitted, as the CDR3 cannot be located on it reliably, and the CDR3 follows TCRdb's listing. This chain joins TRBV12-5 and TRBJ1-3. Looked up from germline, CDR1 is LGHNT and CDR2 is FRNRAP. The CDR3 region is 12 residues in length, termini included. The CDR3 region is CASGFAGNTVYL.

This clonotype came up a few times. A much larger clone sits a single nucleotide away, making a read error possible. The chain carries TRBV2 and TRBJ2-7; D uncertain. Germline-derived CDR1 and CDR2 are SNHLY and FYNNEI. The CDR3 spans 14 residues. The CDR3 DNA is TGTGCCAGCAGGGAGAGGCCTAACTCCCACGAGCAGTACTTC. Protein sequence: CASRERPNSHEQYF.

This clonotype was observed many times. The CDR3 is CSIRDRVSYEQYF. The CDR3 bases are TGCAGCATCCGGGACAGGGTTTCCTACGAGCAGTACTTC. The chain carries TRBV29-1 and TRBJ2-7, with TRBD1 matching 9 bases. CDR1 and CDR2 from the germline V gene are SQVTM and ANQGSEA. V shed 8 bases, J shed 1 base, and the junction held 6 bases outside the gene matches. The CDR3 is made up of 13 amino acids.

This clonotype was seen a few times. The chain recombines TRBV30 with TRBJ2-3, with no clear D. V shed 0 bases and J shed 5 bases, with 9 bases lying between them. Germline-derived CDR1 and CDR2 are GTSNPN and SVGIG (reference sequence). The CDR3 is made up of 13 amino acids. In DNA form, the CDR3 reads TGTGCCTGGAGTGTTGGTTACAGAGATACGCAGTATTTT. It specifies CAWSVGYRDTQYF.